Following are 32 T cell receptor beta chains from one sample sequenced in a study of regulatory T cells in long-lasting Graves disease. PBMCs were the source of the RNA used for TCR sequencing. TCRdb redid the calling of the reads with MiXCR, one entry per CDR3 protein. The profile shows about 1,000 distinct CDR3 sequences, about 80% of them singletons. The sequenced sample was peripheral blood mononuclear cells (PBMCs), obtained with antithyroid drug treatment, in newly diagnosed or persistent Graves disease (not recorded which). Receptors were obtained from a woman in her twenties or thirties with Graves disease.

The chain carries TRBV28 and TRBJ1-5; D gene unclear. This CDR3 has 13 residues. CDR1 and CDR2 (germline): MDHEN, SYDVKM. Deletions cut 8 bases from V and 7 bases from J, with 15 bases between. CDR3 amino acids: CASLTVSGQPQHF. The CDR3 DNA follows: TGTGCCAGCCTGACCGTGTCGGGGCAGCCCCAGCATTTT.

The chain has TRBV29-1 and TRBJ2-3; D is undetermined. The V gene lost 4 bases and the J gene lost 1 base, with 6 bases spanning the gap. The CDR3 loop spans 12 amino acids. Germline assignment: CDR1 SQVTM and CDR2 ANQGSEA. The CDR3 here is CSVVWGTDTQYF. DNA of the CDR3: TGCAGCGTTGTTTGGGGCACAGATACGCAGTATTTT.

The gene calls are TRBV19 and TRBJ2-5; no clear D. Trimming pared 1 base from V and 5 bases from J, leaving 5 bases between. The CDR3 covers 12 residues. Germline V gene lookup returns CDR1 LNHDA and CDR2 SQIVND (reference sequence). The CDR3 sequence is CASSIAGETQYF. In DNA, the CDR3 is TGTGCCAGTAGTATAGCAGGCGAGACCCAGTACTTC.

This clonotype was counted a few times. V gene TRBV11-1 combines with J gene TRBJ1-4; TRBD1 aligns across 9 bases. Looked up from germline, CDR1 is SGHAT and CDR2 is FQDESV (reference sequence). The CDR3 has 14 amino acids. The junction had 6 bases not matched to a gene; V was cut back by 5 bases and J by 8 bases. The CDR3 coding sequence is TGTGCCAGCAGCGCCGACAGGGGGGACGAAAAACTGTTTTTT. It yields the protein CASSADRGDEKLFF. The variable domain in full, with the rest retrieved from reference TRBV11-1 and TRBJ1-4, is EAEVAQSPRYKITEKSQAVAFWCDPISGHATLYWYRQILGQGPELLVQFQDESVVDDSQLPKDRFSAERLKGVDSTLKIQPAELGDSAMYLCASSADRGDEKLFFGSGTQLSVL.

The CDR3 sequence is CASSLNARGRDTQYF. Here the CDR3 DNA reads TGTGCCAGCAGCTTAAATGCCAGGGGCAGGGATACGCAGTATTTT. This rearrangement joins TRBV7-6 to TRBJ2-3; D is perhaps TRBD1 (6 bases). V dropped 2 bases and J dropped 6 bases, with 15 bases sitting between them. Germline lookup yields CDR1 SGHVS and CDR2 FNYEAQ. This CDR3 has 15 amino acids. Full variable domain (rest looked up from reference TRBV7-6 and TRBJ2-3): GAGVSQSPRYKVTKRGQDVALRCDPISGHVSLYWYRQALGQGPEFLTYFNYEAQQDKSGLPNDRFSAERPEGSISTLTIQRTEQRDSAMYRCASSLNARGRDTQYFGPGTRLTVL.

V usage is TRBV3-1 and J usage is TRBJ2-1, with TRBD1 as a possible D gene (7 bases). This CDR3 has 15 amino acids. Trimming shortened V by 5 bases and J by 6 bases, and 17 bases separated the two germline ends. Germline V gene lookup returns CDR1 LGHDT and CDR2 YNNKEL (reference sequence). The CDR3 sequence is CASSYSGGLGNEQFF. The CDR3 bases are TGTGCCAGCAGCTACTCAGGGGGGCTTGGCAATGAGCAGTTCTTC.

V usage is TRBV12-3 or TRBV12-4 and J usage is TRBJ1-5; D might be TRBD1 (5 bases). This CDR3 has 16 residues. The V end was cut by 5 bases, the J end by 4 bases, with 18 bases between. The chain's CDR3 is CASSRIGGRHNQPQHF. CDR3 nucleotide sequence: TGTGCCAGCAGTCGGATCGGGGGACGGCATAATCAGCCCCAGCATTTT.

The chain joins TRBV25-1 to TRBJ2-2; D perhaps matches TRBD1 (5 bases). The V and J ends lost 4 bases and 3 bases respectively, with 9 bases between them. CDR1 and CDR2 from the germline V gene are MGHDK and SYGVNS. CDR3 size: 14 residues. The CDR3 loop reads CASSARVDTGELFF. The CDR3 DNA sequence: TGTGCCAGCAGTGCCAGGGTAGACACCGGGGAGCTGTTTTTT.

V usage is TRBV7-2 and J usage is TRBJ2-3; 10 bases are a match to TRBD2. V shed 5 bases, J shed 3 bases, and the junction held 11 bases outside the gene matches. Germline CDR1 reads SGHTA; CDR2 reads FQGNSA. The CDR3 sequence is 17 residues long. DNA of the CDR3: TGTGCCAGCAGCCGCGTCAGCGGGAGGGTGGGGACAGATACGCAGTATTTT. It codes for CASSRVSGRVGTDTQYF.

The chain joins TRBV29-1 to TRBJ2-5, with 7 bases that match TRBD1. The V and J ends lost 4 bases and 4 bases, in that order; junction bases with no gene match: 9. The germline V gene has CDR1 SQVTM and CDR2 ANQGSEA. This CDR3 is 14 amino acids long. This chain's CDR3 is CSVGPDRQGETQYF. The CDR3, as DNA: TGCAGCGTTGGACCGGACAGGCAGGGAGAGACCCAGTACTTC.

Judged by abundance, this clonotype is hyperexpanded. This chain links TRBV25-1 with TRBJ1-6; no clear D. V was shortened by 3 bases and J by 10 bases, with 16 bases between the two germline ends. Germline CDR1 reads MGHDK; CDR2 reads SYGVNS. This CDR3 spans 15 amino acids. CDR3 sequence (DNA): TGTGCCAGCAGTGATTCCGCGGGGAGTGGGTCACCCCTCCACTTT. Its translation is CASSDSAGSGSPLHF.

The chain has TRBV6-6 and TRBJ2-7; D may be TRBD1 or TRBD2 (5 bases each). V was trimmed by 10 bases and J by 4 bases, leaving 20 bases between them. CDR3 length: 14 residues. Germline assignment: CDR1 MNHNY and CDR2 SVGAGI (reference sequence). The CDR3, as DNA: TGTGCCACCAAACAGGACGAGGGATCGTACGAGCAGTACTTC. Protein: CATKQDEGSYEQYF.

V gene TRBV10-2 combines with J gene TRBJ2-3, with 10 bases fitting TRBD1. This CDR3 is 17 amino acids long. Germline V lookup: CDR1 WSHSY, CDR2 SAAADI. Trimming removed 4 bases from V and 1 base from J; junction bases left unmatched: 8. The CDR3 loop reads CASSGQDRGQGTDTQYF. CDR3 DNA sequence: TGCGCCAGCAGTGGGCAAGACAGGGGGCAGGGCACAGATACGCAGTATTTT.

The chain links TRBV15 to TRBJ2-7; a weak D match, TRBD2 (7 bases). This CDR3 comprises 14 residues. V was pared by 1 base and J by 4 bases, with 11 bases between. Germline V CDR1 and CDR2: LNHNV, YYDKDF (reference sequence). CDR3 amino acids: CATSRAGGGYEQYF. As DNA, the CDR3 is TGTGCCACCAGCAGAGCGGGGGGCGGGTACGAGCAGTACTTC.

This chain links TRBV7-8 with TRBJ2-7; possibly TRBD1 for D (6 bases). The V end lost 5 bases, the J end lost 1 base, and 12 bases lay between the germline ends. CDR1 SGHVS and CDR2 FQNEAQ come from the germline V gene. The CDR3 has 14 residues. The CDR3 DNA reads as TGTGCCAGCAGCCTCGGGACAAATTCCTACGAGCAGTACTTC. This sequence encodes CASSLGTNSYEQYF.

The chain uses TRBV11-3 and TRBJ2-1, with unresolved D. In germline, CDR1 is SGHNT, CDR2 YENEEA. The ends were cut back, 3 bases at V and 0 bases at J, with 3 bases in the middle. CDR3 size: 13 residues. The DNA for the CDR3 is TGTGCCAGCAGCTTCGTCTCCTACAATGAGCAGTTCTTC. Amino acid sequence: CASSFVSYNEQFF.

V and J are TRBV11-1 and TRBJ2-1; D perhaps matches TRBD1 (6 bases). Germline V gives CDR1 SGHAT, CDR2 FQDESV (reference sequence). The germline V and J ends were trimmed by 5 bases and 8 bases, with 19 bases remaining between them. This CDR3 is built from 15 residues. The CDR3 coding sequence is TGTGCCAGCAGCCCCGCCGGACAGTACAGCGATGAGCAGTTCTTC. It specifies CASSPAGQYSDEQFF.

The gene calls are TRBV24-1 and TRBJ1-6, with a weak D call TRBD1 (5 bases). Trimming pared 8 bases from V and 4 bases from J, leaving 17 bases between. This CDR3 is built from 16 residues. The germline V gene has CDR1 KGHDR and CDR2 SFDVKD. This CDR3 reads CATIYLRGLYNSPLHF. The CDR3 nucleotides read TGTGCCACCATTTACCTCCGGGGCCTTTATAATTCACCCCTCCACTTT.

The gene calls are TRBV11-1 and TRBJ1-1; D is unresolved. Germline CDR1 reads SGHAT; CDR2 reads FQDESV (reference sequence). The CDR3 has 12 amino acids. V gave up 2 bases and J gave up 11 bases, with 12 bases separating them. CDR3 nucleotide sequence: TGTGCCAGCAGCTTAACTCAGGTGTCGGCTTTCTTT. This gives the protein CASSLTQVSAFF.

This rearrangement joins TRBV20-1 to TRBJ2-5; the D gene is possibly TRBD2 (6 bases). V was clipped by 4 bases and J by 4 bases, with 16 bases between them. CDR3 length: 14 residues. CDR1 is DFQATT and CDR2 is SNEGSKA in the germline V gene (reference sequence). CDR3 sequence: CSAIGGGRGETQYF. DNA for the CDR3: TGCAGTGCTATCGGGGGTGGGAGAGGAGAGACCCAGTACTTC.

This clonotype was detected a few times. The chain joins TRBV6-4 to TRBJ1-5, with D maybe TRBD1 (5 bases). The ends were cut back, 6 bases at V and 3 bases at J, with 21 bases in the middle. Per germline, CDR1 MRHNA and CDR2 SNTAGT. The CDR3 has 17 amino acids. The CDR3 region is CASSEPPGGIDNQPQHF. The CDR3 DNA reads TGTGCCAGCAGCGAACCCCCGGGGGGAATAGACAATCAGCCCCAGCATTTT.

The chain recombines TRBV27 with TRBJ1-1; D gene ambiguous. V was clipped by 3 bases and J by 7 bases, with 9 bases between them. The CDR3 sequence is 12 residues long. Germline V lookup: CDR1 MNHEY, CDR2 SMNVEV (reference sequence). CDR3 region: CASSFGNFEAFF. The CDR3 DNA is TGTGCCAGCAGTTTTGGCAACTTTGAAGCTTTCTTT.

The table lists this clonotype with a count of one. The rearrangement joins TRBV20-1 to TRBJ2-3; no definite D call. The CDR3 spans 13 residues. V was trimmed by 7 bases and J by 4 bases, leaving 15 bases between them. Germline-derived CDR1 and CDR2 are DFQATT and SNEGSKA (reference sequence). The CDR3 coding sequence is TGCAGTGGGTCAGCCGAACTCGCAGATACGCAGTATTTT. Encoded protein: CSGSAELADTQYF.

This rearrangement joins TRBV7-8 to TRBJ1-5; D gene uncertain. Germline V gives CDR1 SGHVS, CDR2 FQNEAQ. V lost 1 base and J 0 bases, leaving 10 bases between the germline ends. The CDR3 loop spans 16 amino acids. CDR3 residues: CASSLGTAYSNQPQHF. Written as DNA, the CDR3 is TGTGCCAGCAGCTTAGGTACAGCTTATAGCAATCAGCCCCAGCATTTT.

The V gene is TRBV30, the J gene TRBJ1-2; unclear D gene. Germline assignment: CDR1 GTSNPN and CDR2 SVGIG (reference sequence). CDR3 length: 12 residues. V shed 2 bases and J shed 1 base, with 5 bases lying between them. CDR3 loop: CAWSLLNYGYTF. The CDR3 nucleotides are TGTGCCTGGAGTTTACTTAACTATGGCTACACCTTC.

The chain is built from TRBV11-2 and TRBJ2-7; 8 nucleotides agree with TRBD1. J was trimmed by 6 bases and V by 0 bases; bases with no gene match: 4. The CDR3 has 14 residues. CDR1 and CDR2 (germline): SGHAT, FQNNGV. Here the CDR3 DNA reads TGTGCCAGCAGCTTAGATCCCGGACAGGGCGAGCAGTACTTC. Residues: CASSLDPGQGEQYF.

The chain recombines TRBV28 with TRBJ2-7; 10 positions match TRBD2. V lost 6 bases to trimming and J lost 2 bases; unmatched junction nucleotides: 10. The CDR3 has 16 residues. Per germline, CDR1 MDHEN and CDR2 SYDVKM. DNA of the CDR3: TGTGCCAGCAGCACAGGGACTAGCGCAGGCCCCTACGAGCAGTACTTC. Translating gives CASSTGTSAGPYEQYF.

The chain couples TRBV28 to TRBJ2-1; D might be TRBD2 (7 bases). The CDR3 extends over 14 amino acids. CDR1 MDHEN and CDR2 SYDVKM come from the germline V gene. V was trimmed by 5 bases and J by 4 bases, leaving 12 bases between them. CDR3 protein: CASSTGGPYNEQFF. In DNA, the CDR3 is TGTGCCAGCAGTACGGGGGGCCCGTACAATGAGCAGTTCTTC.

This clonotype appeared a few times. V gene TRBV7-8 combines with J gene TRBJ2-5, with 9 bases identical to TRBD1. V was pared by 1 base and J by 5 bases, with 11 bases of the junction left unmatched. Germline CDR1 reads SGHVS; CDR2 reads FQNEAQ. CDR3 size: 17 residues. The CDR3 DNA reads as TGTGCCAGCAGCTTAGGCTTCCCCGGGACAGGGACGGAGACCCAGTACTTC. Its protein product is CASSLGFPGTGTETQYF. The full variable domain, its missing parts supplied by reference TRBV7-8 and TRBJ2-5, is GAGVSQSPRYKVAKRGQDVALRCDPISGHVSLFWYQQALGQGPEFLTYFQNEAQLDKSGLPSDRFFAERPEGSVSTLKIQRTQQEDSAVYLCASSLGFPGTGTETQYFGPGTRLLVL.

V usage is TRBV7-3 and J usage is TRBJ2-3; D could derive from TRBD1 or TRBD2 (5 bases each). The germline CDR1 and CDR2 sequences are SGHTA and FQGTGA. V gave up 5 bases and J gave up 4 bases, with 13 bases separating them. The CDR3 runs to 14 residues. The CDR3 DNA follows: TGTGCCAGCAGCCTTGGGGGTTCGGCAGATACGCAGTATTTT. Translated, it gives CASSLGGSADTQYF.

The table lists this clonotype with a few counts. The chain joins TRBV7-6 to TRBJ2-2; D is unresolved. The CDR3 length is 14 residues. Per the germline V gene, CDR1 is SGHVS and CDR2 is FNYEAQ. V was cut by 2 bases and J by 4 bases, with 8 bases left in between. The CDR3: CASSLMLRTGELFF. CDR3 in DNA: TGTGCCAGCAGCTTAATGTTGCGCACCGGGGAGCTGTTTTTT.

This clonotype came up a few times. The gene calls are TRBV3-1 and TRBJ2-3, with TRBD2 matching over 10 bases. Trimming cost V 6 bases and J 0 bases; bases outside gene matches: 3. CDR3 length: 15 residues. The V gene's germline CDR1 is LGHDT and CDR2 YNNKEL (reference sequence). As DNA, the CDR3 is TGTGCCAGCAGTTTAGCGGGAGGAAGCACAGATACGCAGTATTTT. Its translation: CASSLAGGSTDTQYF.